Following are 23 T cell receptor beta chains from one sample sequenced in a study of OX40 agonist ivuxolimab in advanced cancers. Libraries were built with the immunoSEQ multiplex PCR assay. In TCRdb, the immuneACCESS table is reduced to in-frame sequences with V and J assigned. These tables do not hold every clone; where another copy was compared, an unresolved V gene accounts for under half, and the others remain unexplained. Recorded for this sample are 40,000 or so clones; approximately 88% of them occurred a single time. The ten largest clones take up about 15% of the sample. The sequencing here drew on CD4+ or CD8+ T cells sorted from blood, taken in a trial of the OX40 agonist ivuxolimab. These receptors were taken from an adult with an advanced solid tumor such as melanoma, head and neck, liver or kidney cancer.

The chain has TRBV7-3 and TRBJ2-5; D is possibly TRBD1 or TRBD2 (6 bases each). The CDR3 extends over 14 amino acids. The germline V and J ends were trimmed by 4 bases and 4 bases, with 13 bases remaining between them. The germline gives CDR1 SGHTA, CDR2 FQGTGA. The CDR3 sequence is CASSSTGGGETQYF. The CDR3 region has the DNA TGTGCCAGCAGCTCCACAGGAGGGGGAGAGACCCAGTACTTC.

This clone was detected once. The chain carries TRBV6-1 and TRBJ1-1; TRBD1 matches 7 bases. The germline V gene has CDR1 MNHNS and CDR2 SASEGT. The CDR3 spans 13 residues. The J segment lost 0 bases and the V segment lost 8 bases, leaving 3 bases of the junction unmatched. The CDR3 here is CASRGGLNTEAFF. DNA of the CDR3: TGTGCCAGCCGAGGGGGCTTGAACACTGAAGCTTTCTTT.

This chain connects TRBV27 to TRBJ2-5, with 14 positions matching TRBD2. J lost 0 bases, V lost 5 bases, and 11 bases had no gene match. CDR1 is MNHEY, CDR2 SMNVEV, per germline (reference sequence). This CDR3 has 19 residues. CDR3 protein: CASSPFGWTSGGYQETQYF. CDR3 nucleotide sequence: TGTGCCAGCAGTCCGTTCGGGTGGACTAGCGGGGGGTACCAAGAGACCCAGTACTTC.

The rearrangement links TRBV6-1 to TRBJ2-7; no reliable D call. Deletions cut 1 base from V and 0 bases from J, with 7 bases between. CDR1 is MNHNS and CDR2 is SASEGT in the germline V gene. The CDR3 is 14 amino acids. The CDR3 spells CASSEDVVSYEQYF. The CDR3 DNA is TGTGCCAGCAGTGAAGACGTGGTCTCCTACGAGCAGTACTTC.

This clone turned up a few times. The genes are TRBV6-4 and TRBJ2-7; possibly TRBD1 for D (6 bases). The CDR3 spans 16 residues. CDR1 is MRHNA, CDR2 SNTAGT, per germline. The germline V and J ends were trimmed by 6 bases and 3 bases, with 21 bases remaining between them. The CDR3 sequence: CASSRTGGGELYEQYF. In DNA, the CDR3 is TGTGCCAGCAGCCGTACGGGTGGGGGCGAACTCTACGAGCAGTACTTC.

This rearrangement joins TRBV19 to TRBJ1-1; D uncertain. The CDR3 runs 13 residues. CDR1 is LNHDA, CDR2 SQIVND, per germline (reference sequence). V lost 8 bases, J lost 1 base, and 11 bases lay in between. The DNA of the CDR3 is TGTGCCAGTTGGGAAGATTCGAACACTGAAGCTTTCTTT. Protein: CASWEDSNTEAFF. Together with reference TRBV19 and TRBJ1-1, the CDR3 gives the full variable domain: DGGITQSPKYLFRKEGQNVTLSCEQNLNHDAMYWYRQDPGQGLRLIYYSQIVNDFQKGDIAEGYSVSREKKESFPLTVTSAQKNPTAFYLCASWEDSNTEAFFGQGTRLTVV.

V and J are TRBV11-2 and TRBJ2-7, with TRBD1 identical over 10 bases. The germline V gene encodes CDR1 SGHAT and CDR2 FQNNGV. Trimming at V came to 6 bases and at J to 5 bases, leaving 4 bases not matched to a gene. The CDR3 has 13 residues. The CDR3 DNA follows: TGTGCCAGCAGGCGACAGGGGGCGGACGAGCAGTACTTC. Its protein product is CASRRQGADEQYF.

V gene TRBV11-2 combines with J gene TRBJ2-3; the D call may be TRBD1 or TRBD2 (5 bases each). Between the trimmed V and J ends, which lost 5 bases and 3 bases, there was a span of 18 bases. Germline V gene lookup returns CDR1 SGHAT and CDR2 FQNNGV. The CDR3 contains 16 residues. The CDR3 protein is CASSTIRGEGTDTQYF. The CDR3 nucleotides read TGTGCCAGCAGCACAATAAGGGGTGAGGGAACAGATACGCAGTATTTT.

The chain is built from TRBV11-1 and TRBJ1-1; D not resolved. Trimming took 2 bases from V and 0 from J, leaving 4 bases between them. This CDR3 is 13 amino acids long. Per the germline V gene, CDR1 is SGHAT and CDR2 is FQDESV (reference sequence). The DNA of the CDR3 is TGTGCCAGCAGCTTAAGGGTGAACACTGAAGCTTTCTTT. Translation: CASSLRVNTEAFF.

The rearrangement links TRBV4-1 to TRBJ2-2; 8 bases map to TRBD1. V shed 7 bases, J shed 2 bases, and the junction held 3 bases outside the gene matches. Germline assignment: CDR1 MGHRA and CDR2 YSYEKL. There are 14 residues in the CDR3. The CDR3 reads CASKGTGNTGELFF. The CDR3 coding sequence is TGCGCCAGCAAGGGGACAGGCAACACCGGGGAGCTGTTTTTT.

This chain uses TRBV19 with TRBJ2-7; D unclear. The germline CDR1 and CDR2 sequences are LNHDA and SQIVND (reference sequence). The CDR3 is 13 amino acids. The V end lost 3 bases, the J end lost 0 bases, and 6 bases lay between the germline ends. The CDR3 region has the DNA TGTGCCAGTAGTATTAGTATCTCCTACGAGCAGTACTTC. Protein: CASSISISYEQYF.

The chain joins TRBV29-1 to TRBJ2-1; 12 bases are shared with TRBD2. Germline V gene lookup returns CDR1 SQVTM and CDR2 ANQGSEA. The CDR3 runs 14 residues. Trimming at V came to 6 bases and at J to 2 bases, leaving 2 bases not matched to a gene. The CDR3 coding sequence is TGCAGCGTGGGACTAGCGGGCGCCTACAATGAGCAGTTCTTC. Its translation is CSVGLAGAYNEQFF.

The V gene is TRBV7-2, the J gene TRBJ2-7, with 8 positions matching TRBD2. The germline V gene has CDR1 SGHTA and CDR2 FQGNSA. Losses at the gene ends were 1 base for V and 1 base for J; bases not matched to a gene: 6. The CDR3 is 16 residues long. The CDR3 DNA follows: TGTGCCAGCAGCTTAGAGGTGGGCGGGGGGTCCTACGAGCAGTACTTC. As protein: CASSLEVGGGSYEQYF. Variable domain in full (rest from reference TRBV7-2 and TRBJ2-7): GAGVSQSPSNKVTEKGKDVELRCDPISGHTALYWYRQSLGQGLEFLIYFQGNSAPDKSGLPSDRFSAERTGGSVSTLTIQRTQQEDSAVYLCASSLEVGGGSYEQYFGPGTRLTVT.

The chain joins TRBV18 to TRBJ2-3, with a possible D match to TRBD2 (7 bases). CDR3 length: 16 residues. CDR1 is KGHSH, CDR2 LQKENI, per germline. V gave up 0 bases and J gave up 1 base, with 11 bases separating them. CDR3 sequence (DNA): TGTGCCAGCTCACCACCGGGGGGGCCTCGCACAGATACGCAGTATTTT. Amino acids: CASSPPGGPRTDTQYF.

The V call is TRBV4-2, the J call TRBJ2-1; the D is unclear. The CDR3 contains 13 residues. CDR1 LGHNA and CDR2 YNFKEQ come from the germline V gene. Trimming took 1 base from V and 5 from J, leaving 6 bases between them. The CDR3 reads CASSQGLDNEQFF. CDR3 DNA: TGTGCCAGCAGCCAAGGACTCGACAATGAGCAGTTCTTC.

The V gene is TRBV19, the J gene TRBJ2-3, with a weak D call TRBD1 (6 bases). Germline assignment: CDR1 LNHDA and CDR2 SQIVND (reference sequence). V dropped 5 bases and J dropped 6 bases, with 18 bases sitting between them. This CDR3 region has 15 residues. The CDR3: CASSLPGQGWDTQYF. In DNA, the CDR3 is TGTGCCAGTAGTCTCCCCGGGCAGGGGTGGGATACGCAGTATTTT.

The chain joins TRBV7-2 to TRBJ1-1, with D unresolved. This CDR3 comprises 13 residues. Germline V CDR1 and CDR2: SGHTA, FQGNSA. Trimming removed 1 base from V and 0 bases from J, with 3 bases in between. CDR3 coding DNA: TGTGCCAGCAGCTTAGAATTGAACACTGAAGCTTTCTTT. Translated, it gives CASSLELNTEAFF.

The V and J genes are TRBV28 and TRBJ2-7; 10 bases match TRBD1. From germline, CDR1 is MDHEN and CDR2 SYDVKM. The junction had 5 bases not matched to a gene; V was cut back by 6 bases and J by 6 bases. The CDR3 length is 13 residues. CDR3 in DNA: TGTGCCAGCAGCGGACAGGGGGGTAGCGAGCAGTACTTC. It yields the protein CASSGQGGSEQYF. Looking up the rest from reference TRBV28 and TRBJ2-7 gives the full variable domain: DVKVTQSSRYLVKRTGEKVFLECVQDMDHENMFWYRQDPGLGLRLIYFSYDVKMKEKGDIPEGYSVSREKKERFSLILESASTNQTSMYLCASSGQGGSEQYFGPGTRLTVT.

This clone was seen once. V and J are TRBV19 and TRBJ2-5; no reliable D call. The J call may not be correct, given that the DNA end is closer to TRBJ2-7. The germline CDR1 and CDR2 sequences are LNHDA and SQIVND (reference sequence). This CDR3 has 16 residues. CDR3 loop: CASRKIAGKSSYEQYF. The CDR3 DNA follows: TGTGCCAGTAGGAAAATAGCAGGAAAAAGCTCCTACGAGCAGTACTTC.

The chain carries TRBV7-9 and TRBJ2-3; no clear D. The CDR3 runs to 16 residues. Per germline, CDR1 SEHNR and CDR2 FQNEAQ (reference sequence). V lost 5 bases and J 0 bases, leaving 15 bases between the germline ends. The CDR3 DNA is TGTGCCAGCAGCCCCCGGCTGGGTGAAAGCACAGATACGCAGTATTTT. As protein: CASSPRLGESTDTQYF. Looking up the rest from reference TRBV7-9 and TRBJ2-3 gives the full variable domain: DTGVSQNPRHKITKRGQNVTFRCDPISEHNRLYWYRQTLGQGPEFLTYFQNEAQLEKSRLLSDRFSAERPKGSFSTLEIQRTEQGDSAMYLCASSPRLGESTDTQYFGPGTRLTVL.

The chain joins TRBV7-2 to TRBJ1-2; maybe TRBD1 (5 bases). The CDR3 has 15 residues. V was cut by 3 bases and J by 8 bases, with 19 bases left in between. CDR1 is SGHTA, CDR2 FQGNSA, per germline. In DNA, the CDR3 is TGTGCCAGCAGCTTGGCTGGGTCAGGCGAGGGGGGCTACACCTTC. This sequence encodes CASSLAGSGEGGYTF. The complete variable domain, with remaining parts taken from reference TRBV7-2 and TRBJ1-2, reads GAGVSQSPSNKVTEKGKDVELRCDPISGHTALYWYRQSLGQGLEFLIYFQGNSAPDKSGLPSDRFSAERTGGSVSTLTIQRTQQEDSAVYLCASSLAGSGEGGYTFGSGTRLTVV.

The chain employs TRBV15 and TRBJ1-5; 8 nucleotides match TRBD1. This CDR3 spans 14 amino acids. Trimming took 3 bases from V and 5 from J; bases not matched to a gene: 3. The germline gives CDR1 LNHNV, CDR2 YYDKDF (reference sequence). Here the CDR3 reads CATSRDREDQPQHF. The CDR3 nucleotides are TGTGCCACCAGCAGGGACAGGGAGGATCAGCCCCAGCATTTT.

The chain has TRBV15 and TRBJ2-3; D unresolved. The germline gives CDR1 LNHNV, CDR2 YYDKDF (reference sequence). V was clipped by 5 bases and J by 5 bases, with 8 bases between them. The CDR3 runs to 12 residues. This chain's CDR3 is CATSPLGDTQYF. The CDR3 coding sequence is TGTGCCACCAGCCCCCTAGGAGATACGCAGTATTTT. Combining the CDR3 with reference TRBV15 and TRBJ2-3 gives the whole variable domain DAMVIQNPRYQVTQFGKPVTLSCSQTLNHNVMYWYQQKSSQAPKLLFHYYDKDFNNEADTPDNFQSRRPNTSFCFLDIRSPGLGDTAMYLCATSPLGDTQYFGPGTRLTVL.